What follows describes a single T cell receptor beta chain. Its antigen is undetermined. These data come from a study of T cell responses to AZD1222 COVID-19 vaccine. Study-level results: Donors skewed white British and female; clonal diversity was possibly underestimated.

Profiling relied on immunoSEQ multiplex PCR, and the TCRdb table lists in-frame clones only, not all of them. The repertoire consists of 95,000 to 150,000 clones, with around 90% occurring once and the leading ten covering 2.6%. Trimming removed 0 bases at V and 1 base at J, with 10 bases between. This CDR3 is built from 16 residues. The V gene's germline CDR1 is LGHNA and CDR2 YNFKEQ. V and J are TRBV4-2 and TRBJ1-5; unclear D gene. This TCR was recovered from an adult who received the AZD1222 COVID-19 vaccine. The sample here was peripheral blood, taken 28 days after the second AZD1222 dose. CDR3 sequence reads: CASSQEVGRSNQPQHF. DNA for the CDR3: TGTGCCAGCAGCCAAGAAGTAGGCAGAAGCAATCAGCCCCAGCATTTT.